The T cell receptor beta chain under discussion was sequenced for a study of circulating CD8 cells and anti-PD-1 response in melanoma (dated by TCRdb to the early 2020s). For the wider study: Patients received nivolumab intravenously at 3 mg/kg every 2 weeks. Of the approximately 13 patients in the melanoma cohort, seven received anti-PD-1 as first-line therapy and six had prior targeted therapy or immunotherapy. Patients with complete or partial responses were counted as responders, while patients with stable or progressive disease (RECIST v1.1) were counted as non-responders. A total of around 11 melanoma patients were included in the TCR repertoire analysis, 4 of them responders and 7 non-responders. On on-treatment samples, PD-1 was detected using a biotinylated anti-human IgG4 antibody. Summary of the overall study and its limitations: The DNEG repertoire was the most diverse; PD-1 and DPOS showed similar, higher clonality, and TIGIT repertoires were the least diverse. Both treatment-naive and previously treated patients were included in the cohort, and this mixing was noted by the authors as something that could influence results. Repertoires were found to be largely private between subsets, with under 7.5% of TRB clonotypes shared at M1, and the highest sharing was observed between DPOS and TIGIT. Since no tumor material could be accessed, the researchers instead assessed tumor reactivity using peptide assays on expanded sorted subsets. The published TCR repertoire comparisons relied only on baseline and M1 samples from a small cohort that had few responders. Because material was limited, experiments were generally done without replicates.

A BD FACSAria II cell sorter was used to sort four subsets, defined by PD-1 and/or TIGIT, from live CD3+CD8+TCRalphabeta+ cells. Circulating CD8 T cells were sorted into four subsets by PD-1 and TIGIT expression to characterize their relevance to anti-PD-1 therapy response. Both TCR alpha and TCR beta chains were sequenced from each sorted CD8 T-cell subset. Peripheral blood was drawn before the first anti-PD-1 injection and after two and four injections. Ficoll gradient centrifugation was used to isolate PBMCs immediately. Until use, PBMCs were stored frozen in liquid nitrogen in RPMI containing about 18% FCS and approximately 9.7% DMSO. Thawed PBMCs were stained with a viability dye and antibodies against CD3, CD8alpha, TCRalphabeta, PD-1 and TIGIT. The RNeasy Kit was used to extract total RNA, and all samples came in with a RIN above 7. Sequencing instrument: NextSeq 500. TCR libraries were prepared from approximately 15 ng of total RNA with the QIAseq Immune Repertoire RNA Library Kit, Human TCR Panel. TCR libraries were sequenced on an Illumina NextSeq with a Mid Output V2 kit, and asymmetric 261x41 paired-end reads were used. Each TCR library was diluted to about 3.8 nM, after which the TCR libraries were pooled, denatured and loaded at around 1 pM. In the paper's pipeline: TCR FASTQ files were processed in the QIAGEN GeneGlobe Data Analysis Center, with downstream analysis in R 3.5.2. Clonality was calculated as one minus the Shannon entropy normalized by the log of the number of unique productive sequences. Within each subset, Fisher exact tests at 5% FDR identified TRA or TRB clonotypes differing in abundance between baseline and M1. Differentially abundant clonotypes were grouped as emerging, expanding, contracting or non-expanding/contracting. Repertoire overlap between patients was measured with Morisita's overlap index. The public reads were reanalyzed by TCRdb: fastp trimming at Q25, MiXCR alignment, in-frame beta chains only. All rows with the same CDR3 protein become a single entry with the most common DNA and genes. TCRdb assigned the V and J calls; the authors' analysis was not used. Counted in this sample were roughly 650 distinct CDR3 sequences; 10% to 13% of them appeared once. The ten most abundant clones make up 43% of the sample.

V is pruned by 3 bases and J by 3 bases, leaving 10 bases of the junction without a gene match. Via the germline V gene, CDR1 is MGHDK and CDR2 SYGVNS. From its cysteine to its phenylalanine, the CDR3 spans 17 amino acids. CDR3 DNA is the only sequence kept; it has 51 bases, read in frame from the first base. This clonotype is medium-sized (0.01 to 0.1%) in terms of sample share. Which antigen it targets is not known. No qualities accompany the bases; no much larger clone lies one base away. Sequenced material: CD8+ T cells from PBMCs, taken at baseline or after one month of anti-PD-1 therapy (not recorded which). This clonotype originated in a human donor with melanoma. The chain is encoded by TRBV25-1 joined to TRBJ2-7; a stretch of 11 junction bases matches TRBD2. The nucleotides are TGTGCCAGCAGTGATACCCGTAGCGGGGGGGCGGGCTACGAGCAGTACTTC. This gives the protein CASSDTRSGGAGYEQYF.